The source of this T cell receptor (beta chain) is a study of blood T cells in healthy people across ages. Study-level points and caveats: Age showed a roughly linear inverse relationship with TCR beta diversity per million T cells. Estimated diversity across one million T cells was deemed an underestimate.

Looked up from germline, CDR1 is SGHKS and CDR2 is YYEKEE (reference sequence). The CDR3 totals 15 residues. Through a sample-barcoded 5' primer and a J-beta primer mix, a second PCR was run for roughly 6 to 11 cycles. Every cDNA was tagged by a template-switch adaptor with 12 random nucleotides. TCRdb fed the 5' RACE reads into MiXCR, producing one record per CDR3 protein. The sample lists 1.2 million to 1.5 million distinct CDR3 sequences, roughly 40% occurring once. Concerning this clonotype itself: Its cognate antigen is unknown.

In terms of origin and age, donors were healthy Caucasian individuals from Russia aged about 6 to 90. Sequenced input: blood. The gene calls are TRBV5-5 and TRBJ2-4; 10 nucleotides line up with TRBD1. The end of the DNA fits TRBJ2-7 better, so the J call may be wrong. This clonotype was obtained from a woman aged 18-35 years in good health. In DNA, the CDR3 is TGTGCCAGCAGTACCCCGGGACAGGGGACGGTCGAGCAGTACTTC. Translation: CASSTPGQGTVEQYF.